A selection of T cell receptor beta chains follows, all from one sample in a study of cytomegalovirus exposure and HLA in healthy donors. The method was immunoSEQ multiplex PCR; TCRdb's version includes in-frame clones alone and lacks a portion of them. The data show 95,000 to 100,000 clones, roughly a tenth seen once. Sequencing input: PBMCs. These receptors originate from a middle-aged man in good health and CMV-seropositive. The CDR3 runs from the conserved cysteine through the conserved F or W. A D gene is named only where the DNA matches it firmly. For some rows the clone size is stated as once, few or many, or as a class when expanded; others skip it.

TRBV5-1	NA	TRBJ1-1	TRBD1	TGCGCCAGCAGCTCGGGGACAGGAATGAACACTGAAGCTTTCTTT	CASSSGTGMNTEAFF
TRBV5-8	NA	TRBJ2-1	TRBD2	TGTGCCAGCAGCAGGGGACTAGCGGGAGATGAGCAGTTCTTC	CASSRGLAGDEQFF
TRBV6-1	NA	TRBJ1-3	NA	TGTGCCAGCAGTGAAAACCAGAACTCTGGAAACACCATATATTTT	CASSENQNSGNTIYF
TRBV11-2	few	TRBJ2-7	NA	TGTGCCAGCAGCTACGAGGGAGAGGACGAGCAGTACTTC	CASSYEGEDEQYF
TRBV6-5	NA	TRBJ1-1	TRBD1	TGTGCCAGCAGTTACGGGACAGGTAACACTGAAGCTTTCTTT	CASSYGTGNTEAFF
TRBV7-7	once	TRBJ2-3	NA	TGTGCTAGCAGTGTATCTAGCACAGATACGCAGTATTTT	CASSVSSTDTQYF
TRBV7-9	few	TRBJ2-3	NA	TGTGCCAGCAGCTTAGTAGTGTCGGGTACGCAGTATTTT	CASSLVVSGTQYF
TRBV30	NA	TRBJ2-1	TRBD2	TGTGCCTGGACTCCCAGCGGGAGGGACTACAATGAGCAGTTCTTC	CAWTPSGRDYNEQFF
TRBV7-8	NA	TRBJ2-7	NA	TGTGCCAGCAGCTTGGAACTTACAGGGAAATTTACCTACTACGAGCAGTACTTC	CASSLELTGKFTYYEQYF
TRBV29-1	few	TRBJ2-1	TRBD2	TGCAGCGTTGAACTAGCGGGATCTAACGATGAGCAGTTCTTC	CSVELAGSNDEQFF
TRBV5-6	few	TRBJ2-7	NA	TGTGCCAGCAGCGCTAAATACGAGCAGTACTTC	CASSAKYEQYF
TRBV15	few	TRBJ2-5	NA	TGTGCCACCAGCAGACTTACTTCAAGGGGACAAGAGACCCAGTACTTC	CATSRLTSRGQETQYF
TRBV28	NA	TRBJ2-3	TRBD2	TGTGCCAGCAGTCCCGGACTAGTTTCAGATACGCAGTATTTT	CASSPGLVSDTQYF
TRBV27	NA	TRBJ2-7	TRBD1	TGTGCCAGCACTAATGGGGGACAGGGGGAAAGGCCCTACGAGCAGTACTTC	CASTNGGQGERPYEQYF
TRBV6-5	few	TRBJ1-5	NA	TGTGCCAGCAGTTCAAATAGCAATCAGCCCCAGCATTTT	CASSSNSNQPQHF
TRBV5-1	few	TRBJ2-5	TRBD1	TGCGCCAGCAGCTATACTACCGGGACAGGGTGGGGGGAGACCCAGTACTTC	CASSYTTGTGWGETQYF
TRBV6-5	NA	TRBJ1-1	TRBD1	TGTGCCAGCAGTTTCGATGACAGGGGCGCTGAAGCTTTCTTT	CASSFDDRGAEAFF
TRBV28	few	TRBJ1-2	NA	TGTGCCAGCAGGGAGGGGACGGAATATGGCTACACCTTC	CASREGTEYGYTF
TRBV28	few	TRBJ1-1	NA	TGTGCCAGCAGGAATCCTCAGGGGAGCACTGAAGCTTTCTTT	CASRNPQGSTEAFF
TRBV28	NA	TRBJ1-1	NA	TGTGCCAGCAGTTTATCGGGAAGTGGGAACACTGAAGCTTTCTTT	CASSLSGSGNTEAFF
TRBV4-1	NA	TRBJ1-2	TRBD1	TGCGCCAGCAGCCGCGGGACAGCAGATAACTATGGCTACACCTTC	CASSRGTADNYGYTF
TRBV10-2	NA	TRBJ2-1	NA	TGCGCCAGCAGGCCCGTCTTCGAGGGTGAGCAGTTCTTC	CASRPVFEGEQFF
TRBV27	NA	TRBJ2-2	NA	TGTGCCAGCAGTTCGAACTTAGGGGAGCTGTTTTTT	CASSSNLGELFF
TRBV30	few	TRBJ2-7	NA	TGTGCCTGGAGTTGGGGGAACAGGGAAACCTACGAGCAGTACTTC	CAWSWGNRETYEQYF
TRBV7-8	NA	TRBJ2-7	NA	TGTGCCAGCAGCAGACGGGAGAACCGTGGCGAGCAGTACTTC	CASSRRENRGEQYF
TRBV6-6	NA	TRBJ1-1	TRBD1	TGTGCCAGCAGTTACAGCGCGGGACAGGGAACTGAAGCTTTCTTT	CASSYSAGQGTEAFF
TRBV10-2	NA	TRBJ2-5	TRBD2	TGCGCCAGCAGTGAGGGAGTAGCGGGAGGGGGGACCCAGTACTTC	CASSEGVAGGGTQYF
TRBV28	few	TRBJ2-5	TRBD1	TGTGCCAGCAATAGGGGGCTGGGAGAGACCCAGTACTTC	CASNRGLGETQYF
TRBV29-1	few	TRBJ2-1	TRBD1	TGCAGCGGGGGGGGGACAGGGTATTCGAATGAGCAGTTCTTC	CSGGGTGYSNEQFF
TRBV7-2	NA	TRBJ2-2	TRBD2	TGTGCCAGCGCAGCGGGAGTCCCCGCGAACACCGGGGAGCTGTTTTTT	CASAAGVPANTGELFF
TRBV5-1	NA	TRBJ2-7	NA	TGCGCCAGCAGCCCGGGACCGGGTGGCGTTTATGCGGGACCCGAGCAGTACTTC	CASSPGPGGVYAGPEQYF
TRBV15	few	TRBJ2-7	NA	TGTGCCACCAGTTTATATCCAGGTGGCAAGGCTTCTACGGCCTACGAGCAGTACTTC	CATSLYPGGKASTAYEQYF
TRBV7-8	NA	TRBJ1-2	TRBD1	TGTGCCAGCAGCCCGACAGGGGAGAGCTATGGCTACACCTTC	CASSPTGESYGYTF
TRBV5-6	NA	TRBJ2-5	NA	TGTGCCAGCAGCTCAATGAAGTTGGCAGAGACCCAGTACTTC	CASSSMKLAETQYF
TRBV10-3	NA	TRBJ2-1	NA	TGTGCCATCAGTGACCCGACGGGTAGGGGGAGCGGGAATATCTACAATGAGCAGTTCTTC	CAISDPTGRGSGNIYNEQFF
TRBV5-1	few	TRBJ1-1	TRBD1	TGCGCCAGCAGCTTGGGGGACAGACTAACGAACACTGAAGCTTTCTTT	CASSLGDRLTNTEAFF
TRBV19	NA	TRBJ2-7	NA	TGTGCCAGTAGGAACAGGGCGACCTACGAGCAGTACTTC	CASRNRATYEQYF
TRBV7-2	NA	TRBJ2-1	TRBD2	TGTGCCAGCAGCTTGACTAGCGGGGGATCCAATGAGCAGTTCTTC	CASSLTSGGSNEQFF
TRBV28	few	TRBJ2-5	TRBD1	TGTGCCAGCAGAACCCGGGACAGGCCGATGTTGAACCAGTACTTC	CASRTRDRPMLNQYF
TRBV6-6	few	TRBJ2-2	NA	TGTGCCAGCAGTTACTCGTCCGGGAGTAGTACCGGGGAGCTGTTTTTT	CASSYSSGSSTGELFF
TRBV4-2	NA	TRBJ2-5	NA	TGTGCCAGCAGCCAAGACGGTGGGGGCGTAGAGACCCAGTACTTC	CASSQDGGGVETQYF
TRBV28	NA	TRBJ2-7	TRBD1	TGTGCCAGCAGTTTGGTCGGGACAGGGGGCGACGAGCAGTACTTC	CASSLVGTGGDEQYF
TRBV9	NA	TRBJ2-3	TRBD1	TGTGCCAGCAGCCTAAGTCCCGGGACAGGGGGACTCTACACAGATACGCAGTATTTT	CASSLSPGTGGLYTDTQYF
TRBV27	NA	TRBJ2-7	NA	TGTGCCAGCAGTCGCGGAGGCCACTACGAGCAGTACTTC	CASSRGGHYEQYF
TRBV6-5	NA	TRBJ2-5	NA	TGTGCCAGCAGTTACTCCACAGGGTCGGGGCAAGAGACCCAGTACTTC	CASSYSTGSGQETQYF
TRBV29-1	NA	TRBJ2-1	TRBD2	TGCAGCGGGGGGACTAGCGGGAAGGGTGAGCAGTTCTTC	CSGGTSGKGEQFF
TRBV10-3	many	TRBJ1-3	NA	TGTGCCATCAGTGAGTCGAGTGTTTCTGGAAACACCATATATTTT	CAISESSVSGNTIYF
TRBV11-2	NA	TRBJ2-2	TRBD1	TGTGCCAGCAGCTTAATCTATGGGACAGTGAACACCGGGGAGCTGTTTTTT	CASSLIYGTVNTGELFF